Listed below are T cell receptor beta chains from one sample, sequenced in a study of T-cell reconstitution after alpha-beta-depleted transplantation in children. TCRdb itself ran the PCR reads through MiXCR, one entry per CDR3 protein. The sample consists of 600,000 to 700,000 distinct CDR3 sequences, approximately 15% of them appearing once. The sequences come from PBMCs from the stem cell graft donor, collected from the stem cell graft. The receptors were sampled from a human donor who donated a stem cell graft to a child with acute myeloid leukemia. Each CDR3 is given with its conserved first and last residue. Fields, in order: J gene, V gene, clone size, D gene, CDR3 DNA, CDR3 protein. D genes are given only for firm matches. Rows may omit the clone size; those that give it use once, few, many or a size class.

J: TRBJ2-5
V: TRBV20-1
size: many
D: NA
DNA: TGCAGTGCTAGATCTGGACAAGTAGTACCCCAAGAGACCCAGTACTTC
CDR3: CSARSGQVVPQETQYF

J: TRBJ1-6
V: TRBV7-2
size: few
D: NA
DNA: TGTGCCAGCAGCTCCGGGAGTACGAGGCGTTCACCCCTCCACTTT
CDR3: CASSSGSTRRSPLHF

J: TRBJ2-5
V: TRBV29-1
size: many
D: NA
DNA: TGCAGCGTTGAACCCCAGGGAAGCGGGACCCAGTACTTC
CDR3: CSVEPQGSGTQYF

J: TRBJ2-7
V: TRBV20-1
size: many
D: NA
DNA: TGCAGTGCTAGAGGCCCGACTGGGACCGAGCAGTACTTC
CDR3: CSARGPTGTEQYF

J: TRBJ1-2
V: TRBV6-5
size: NA
D: NA
DNA: TGTGCCAGCAGTTCCTCCGGGACCTATGGCTACACCTTC
CDR3: CASSSSGTYGYTF

J: TRBJ2-1
V: TRBV7-2
size: few
D: NA
DNA: TGTGCCAGCAGCCCTCCCTGGGGCGGGGTCCCCAATGAGCAGTTCTTC
CDR3: CASSPPWGGVPNEQFF

J: TRBJ1-1
V: TRBV6-1
size: many
D: NA
DNA: TGTGCCAGCACAGTAAGGGGAGGGTACACTGAAGCTTTCTTT
CDR3: CASTVRGGYTEAFF

J: TRBJ2-4
V: TRBV12-3/TRBV12-4
size: NA
D: NA
DNA: TGTGCCAGCAGCCCCCCACAGAGGCTAGCCAAAAACATTCAGTACTTC
CDR3: CASSPPQRLAKNIQYF

J: TRBJ1-2
V: TRBV28
size: NA
D: NA
DNA: TGTGCCAGCAGCAGACAGAAGGACTATGGCTACACCTTC
CDR3: CASSRQKDYGYTF

J: TRBJ2-5
V: TRBV28
size: NA
D: NA
DNA: TGTGCCAGCAGTTTCGACCCTAGCCGGCAAGAGACCCAGTACTTC
CDR3: CASSFDPSRQETQYF

J: TRBJ2-7
V: TRBV7-2
size: NA
D: TRBD1
DNA: TGTGCCAGCAGCCAGAGGGGGCCTATTAGCTCCTACGAGCAGTACTTC
CDR3: CASSQRGPISSYEQYF

J: TRBJ2-7
V: TRBV20-1
size: many
D: NA
DNA: TGCAGTGCTAGACGGGGTCTGTCACATAGCAACGAGCAGTACTTC
CDR3: CSARRGLSHSNEQYF

J: TRBJ1-1
V: TRBV7-9
size: few
D: NA
DNA: TGTGCCAGCAGCCCCCCAGGGGCAGGGACTGAAGCTTTCTTT
CDR3: CASSPPGAGTEAFF

J: TRBJ2-6
V: TRBV5-1
size: few
D: NA
DNA: TGCGCCAGCAGCTTAAGACAGGCTGGGGCCAACGTCCTGACTTTC
CDR3: CASSLRQAGANVLTF

J: TRBJ2-7
V: TRBV7-9
size: few
D: TRBD1
DNA: TGTGCCAGCAGTGGACAGGGGGACTCCTACGAGCAGTACTTC
CDR3: CASSGQGDSYEQYF

J: TRBJ2-2
V: TRBV20-1
size: many
D: NA
DNA: TGCAGTGCTAGAGATCATCGAGTACTGGGCGGGGAGCTGTTTTTT
CDR3: CSARDHRVLGGELFF

J: TRBJ2-1
V: TRBV20-1
size: NA
D: NA
DNA: TGCAGTGCTAGAGCCGAAAAAAACTCCTACAATGAGCAGTTCTTC
CDR3: CSARAEKNSYNEQFF

J: TRBJ2-2
V: TRBV12-3/TRBV12-4
size: many
D: NA
DNA: TGTGCCAGCAGTCCTACGGTTTCCGGGGAGCTGTTTTTT
CDR3: CASSPTVSGELFF

J: TRBJ2-3
V: TRBV7-3
size: NA
D: NA
DNA: TGTGCCAGCAGCCCAATCGGGGGAACAGATACGCAGTATTTT
CDR3: CASSPIGGTDTQYF

J: TRBJ1-6
V: TRBV5-6
size: many
D: NA
DNA: TGTGCCAGCAGCCCAATGGGAAGGCGCTCCTATAATTCACCCCTCCACTTT
CDR3: CASSPMGRRSYNSPLHF

J: TRBJ1-5
V: TRBV20-1
size: NA
D: TRBD1
DNA: TGCAGTGCTTCTACAGGGGAAGGAAATCAGCCCCAGCATTTT
CDR3: CSASTGEGNQPQHF

J: TRBJ1-5
V: TRBV14
size: once
D: NA
DNA: TGTGCCAGCAGCCAAGATCACCGTCAGCCCCAGCATTTT
CDR3: CASSQDHRQPQHF

J: TRBJ1-1
V: TRBV20-1
size: few
D: NA
DNA: TGCAGTGCTAGAGATTTCTCTGAAGCTTTCTTT
CDR3: CSARDFSEAFF

J: TRBJ1-6
V: TRBV7-6
size: few
D: TRBD1
DNA: TGTGCCAGCAGCCCCGGGACAGGGGGCTCCTATAATTCACCCCTCCACTTT
CDR3: CASSPGTGGSYNSPLHF

J: TRBJ2-1
V: TRBV5-8
size: NA
D: TRBD2
DNA: TGTGCCAGCAGCTTGGGCCTGACTAGCGGGGGGTATGGAGATGAGCAGTTCTTC
CDR3: CASSLGLTSGGYGDEQFF

J: TRBJ2-7
V: TRBV20-1
size: few
D: TRBD1
DNA: TGCAGTGCTAAGCTCCCCGGGACAGGGGGGACCGAGCAGTACTTC
CDR3: CSAKLPGTGGTEQYF

J: TRBJ1-4
V: TRBV6-5
size: many
D: NA
DNA: TGTGCCAGCAGTTACGGGACCGCTACTAATGAAAAACTGTTTTTT
CDR3: CASSYGTATNEKLFF

J: TRBJ1-6
V: TRBV7-9
size: few
D: NA
DNA: TGTGCCAGCAGCTCCTGGACAGTTAATTCACCCCTCCACTTT
CDR3: CASSSWTVNSPLHF

J: TRBJ2-7
V: TRBV29-1
size: many
D: TRBD1
DNA: TGCAGCGGCACACAGGGGAACGGCAACGAGCAGTACTTC
CDR3: CSGTQGNGNEQYF

J: TRBJ2-3
V: TRBV7-2
size: few
D: TRBD2
DNA: TGTGCCAGCAGCTTCTTCTCGCGGGGGAGGACAGATACGCAGTATTTT
CDR3: CASSFFSRGRTDTQYF

J: TRBJ2-1
V: TRBV20-1
size: many
D: TRBD1
DNA: TGCAGTGCTAGAGTACCGTCCTCGACAGGGAGCTCCTACAATGAGCAGTTCTTC
CDR3: CSARVPSSTGSSYNEQFF

J: TRBJ1-3
V: TRBV7-9
size: NA
D: NA
DNA: TGTGCCAGCAGCTCCCCTAGGGGAAACACCATATATTTT
CDR3: CASSSPRGNTIYF

J: TRBJ1-6
V: TRBV25-1
size: many
D: NA
DNA: TGTGCCAGCAGTGATAGGCGGCAGAGCTCCGGTAATTCACCCCTCCACTTT
CDR3: CASSDRRQSSGNSPLHF

J: TRBJ1-2
V: TRBV7-2
size: NA
D: NA
DNA: TGTGCCAGCAGCCCGCGGGGGGAAGGATACCTCGCCTATGGCTACACCTTC
CDR3: CASSPRGEGYLAYGYTF

J: TRBJ2-3
V: TRBV12-3/TRBV12-4
size: few
D: NA
DNA: TGTGCCAGCAACCCCGGTCGGGGCACAGATACGCAGTATTTT
CDR3: CASNPGRGTDTQYF

J: TRBJ2-1
V: TRBV30
size: many
D: TRBD2
DNA: TGTGCCTGGAGTAGGACTAGCGGGGGGGCCGGCGAGCAGTTCTTC
CDR3: CAWSRTSGGAGEQFF

J: TRBJ2-3
V: TRBV20-1
size: NA
D: NA
DNA: TGCAGTGCTAGAAATGGCGAGGGAGCAGATCCGCAGTATTTT
CDR3: CSARNGEGADPQYF